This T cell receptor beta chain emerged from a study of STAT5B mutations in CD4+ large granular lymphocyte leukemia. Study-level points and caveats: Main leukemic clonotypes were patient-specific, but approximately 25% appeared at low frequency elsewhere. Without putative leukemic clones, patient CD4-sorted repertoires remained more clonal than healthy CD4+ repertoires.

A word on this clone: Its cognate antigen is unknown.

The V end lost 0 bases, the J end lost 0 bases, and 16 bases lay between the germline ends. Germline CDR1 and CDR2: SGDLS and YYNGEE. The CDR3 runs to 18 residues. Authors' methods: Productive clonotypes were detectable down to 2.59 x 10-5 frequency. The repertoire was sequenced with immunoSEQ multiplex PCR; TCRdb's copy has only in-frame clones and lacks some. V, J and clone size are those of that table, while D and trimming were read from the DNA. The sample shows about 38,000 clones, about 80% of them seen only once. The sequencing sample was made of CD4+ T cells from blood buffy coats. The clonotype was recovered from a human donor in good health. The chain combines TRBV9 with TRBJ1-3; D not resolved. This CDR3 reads CASSVGRVPLLSGNTIYF. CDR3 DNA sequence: TGTGCCAGCAGCGTAGGGAGGGTTCCCCTCCTCTCTGGAAACACCATATATTTT.